A single T cell receptor beta chain is shown here with its context. The CDR3 covers 13 residues. Germline V lookup: CDR1 WSHSY, CDR2 SAAADI. Trimming at V came to 6 bases and at J to 8 bases, leaving 9 bases not matched to a gene. The data stem from a study of CD8 T cells in Susac syndrome. Both CD4+ and CD8+ T cells were negatively isolated, and TEMRA cells underwent FACS enrichment. The RNA input was about 0.5 to 1 ug, and it was reverse transcribed with random hexamers. The TCR beta CDR3 was amplified by immunoSEQ multiplex PCR across 54 Vbeta, 13 Jbeta. One entry per CDR3 protein results from TCRdb running MiXCR on the immunoSEQ multiplex PCR reads. In the table there are 300,000 to 350,000 distinct CDR3 sequences, about 91% of which are singletons.

This sequence joins TRBV10-2 and TRBJ1-1; 7 bases match TRBD1. This receptor was identified in a human donor with multiple sclerosis. The sample taken for sequencing was CD4+ T cells from PBMCs. In nucleotides, the CDR3 is TGCGCCAGCAGACAGGGGCTGTATCAGGAAGCTTTCTTT. Its protein is CASRQGLYQEAFF.